The 4 T cell receptor beta chains given below trace back to one sample, sequenced in a study of OX40 agonist ivuxolimab in advanced cancers. Assay used: immunoSEQ multiplex PCR; TCRdb lists only in-frame clones, some missing. In the table there are 20,000 to 25,000 clones, 80% to 85% of which are singletons. This sample comprised CD4+ or CD8+ T cells sorted from blood, obtained in a trial of the OX40 agonist ivuxolimab. The receptors derive from an adult with an advanced solid tumor such as melanoma, head and neck, liver or kidney cancer.

This chain connects TRBV7-9 to TRBJ2-7; 8 bases line up with TRBD1. J lost 7 bases, V lost 1 base, and 9 bases had no gene match. Germline V gives CDR1 SEHNR, CDR2 FQNEAQ (reference sequence). The CDR3 loop spans 15 amino acids. The CDR3 loop reads CASSLVGQGTGEQYF. CDR3 DNA sequence: TGTGCCAGCAGCTTAGTAGGACAGGGTACAGGTGAGCAGTACTTC. The variable domain in full, completed from reference TRBV7-9 and TRBJ2-7, reads DTGVSQNPRHKITKRGQNVTFRCDPISEHNRLYWYRQTLGQGPEFLTYFQNEAQLEKSRLLSDRFSAERPKGSFSTLEIQRTEQGDSAMYLCASSLVGQGTGEQYFGPGTRLTVT.

The chain has TRBV9 and TRBJ2-7, with TRBD2 identical over 7 bases. The V segment lost 4 bases and the J segment 6 bases; nucleotides outside the gene matches: 4. The CDR3 has 12 residues. Germline lookup yields CDR1 SGDLS and CDR2 YYNGEE. The CDR3 reads CASSPGGVEQYF. The DNA of the CDR3 is TGTGCCAGCAGCCCTGGGGGGGTCGAGCAGTACTTC.

For the CDR3, the DNA is TGCGCCAGCAGCTTGGTTGCAGAATCCTATGGCTACACCTTC. This encodes CASSLVAESYGYTF. J is TRBJ1-2 and V is TRBV5-1; D gene uncertain. Germline loops: CDR1 SGHRS, CDR2 YFSETQ. The CDR3 has 14 residues. V was clipped by 0 bases and J by 4 bases, with 10 bases between them.

The chain links TRBV7-8 to TRBJ2-7; 7 bases match TRBD2. The V and J ends lost 2 bases and 2 bases, in that order; junction bases with no gene match: 6. Germline V lookup: CDR1 SGHVS, CDR2 FQNEAQ. The CDR3 has 15 amino acids. The CDR3 DNA reads TGTGCCAGCAGCTTATTCCCGGGACTACCCTACGAGCAGTACTTC. Amino acids: CASSLFPGLPYEQYF. Looking up the rest from reference TRBV7-8 and TRBJ2-7 gives the full variable domain: GAGVSQSPRYKVAKRGQDVALRCDPISGHVSLFWYQQALGQGPEFLTYFQNEAQLDKSGLPSDRFFAERPEGSVSTLKIQRTQQEDSAVYLCASSLFPGLPYEQYFGPGTRLTVT.